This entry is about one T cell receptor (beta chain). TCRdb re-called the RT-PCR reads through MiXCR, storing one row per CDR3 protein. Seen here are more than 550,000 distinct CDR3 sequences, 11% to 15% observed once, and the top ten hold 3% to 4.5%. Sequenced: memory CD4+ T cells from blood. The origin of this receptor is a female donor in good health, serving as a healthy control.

CDR3 nucleotide sequence: TGTGCCAGCAGTCTCTCCCCAGCGGGATGGGGCGAGCAGTACTTC. Residues: CASSLSPAGWGEQYF. The chain recombines TRBV12-3 or TRBV12-4 with TRBJ2-7; TRBD2 agrees at 7 bases. The V gene end was trimmed by 5 bases and the J gene end by 6 bases; junction bases not matched to a gene: 13. The CDR3 sequence is 15 residues long.